This TCR beta chain was found in a study of naive and memory T cell subsets (dated by TCRdb to about 2017). Some background on the complete study: Sorted naive and memory T cell subsets from peripheral blood were analyzed in the study using a UMI-based, open-source pipeline for TCR alpha and beta sequencing. IgG serology results and the functional CMV T cell responses were in complete agreement. RNA was DNase-treated and reverse transcribed with TCR constant-region primers, mostly using SuperScript III.

The protocol used for the library was UMI-ligation and nested PCR. To cover both TRBC1 and TRBC2, the beta constant-region primer consisted of an equimolar mix of two oligonucleotides. Four rounds of PCR, combining the SP2 primer with nested alpha and beta constant-region primers, were used to amplify the ligated cDNA. A single-stranded oligonucleotide containing the SP2 primer and a 12-nucleotide UMI was joined to the 3' end of the cDNA by T4 RNA ligase 1. The ligation reaction was incubated at 16°C for about 20-25 hours. To avoid over-amplification, PCR2 was usually performed as a SYBR Green qPCR and halted once a predetermined threshold was reached. Agencourt AMPure XP magnetic beads were used for all purifications after the first. Library amounts were measured by Qubit and library quality was assessed on a TapeStation, where the main peak was expected at around 650 bp. The pooled libraries were sequenced on an Illumina MiSeq using v2 2x251 paired-end kits, which usually yielded roughly 0.85-2.1 million reads per sample. Each sample library was pooled at 4 nM, and about 4.5-7.5% PhiX was included to improve cluster recognition. Regarding the original processing steps: Using tag matching that tolerated one base-pair mismatch, Decombinator assigned V and J genes to FASTQ reads that had been processed by Demultiplexor. Collapsinator used UMIs to correct both sequencing errors and frequency errors arising from PCR heterogeneity. CDR3Translator translated TCRs and extracted CDR3s from the conserved cysteine to the FGXG phenylalanine, flagging non-productive sequences. Repertoires were subsampled to equal numbers of UMI-defined TCRs before Gini, Shannon entropy and inverse Simpson indices were calculated. Within the linear range, a power law was fitted to clonotype abundance distributions using maximum likelihood. When run on a single naive CD8 sample, MIGEC and the pipeline yielded similar UMI counts, similar unique TCR numbers and similar clonal distributions. In one analysis, naive TCRs also found in any memory subset of the same donor were removed from the naive repertoire. Repertoires were searched for around 8,000 CMV-associated CDR3 sequences compiled from VDJdb and a published dataset. TCRdb redid the processing of the public reads, applying fastp at Q25 and MiXCR, and retained in-frame beta chains. Rows are combined by CDR3 protein, so each entry shows the most common genes and DNA. The V and J calls follow TCRdb's processing rather than the paper's. The sample yields around 140,000 distinct CDR3 sequences; over 20% were counted once. Clones ranked in the top ten supply about 0.11% of the sample.

This clonotype was seen only a few times. No antigen is known for it. No base quality information exists; no much larger clone differs at one position. Study-wide findings and limitations: TCR abundance followed a power law whose exponent differed between naive and memory subsets but was consistent across the three individuals. Each clonotype was defined as a single alpha or beta chain sequence rather than as a paired alpha/beta receptor. RNA-based TCR counts may be influenced by expression changes linked to T cell activation and differentiation. In both CD4 and CD8 cells, a rise in Gini index and a fall in Shannon and inverse Simpson diversity were observed from naive through CM, EM and EMRA. Following error correction, more than 95% of naive TCR sequences occurred only once, which made naive abundance distributions much steeper than those of memory subsets. The repertoire findings for the naive and memory subsets could not be validated against a ground truth because none was available. A few larger clonotypes were present in naive repertoires, especially CD8 naive repertoires, and these clonotypes were possibly memory cells re-expressing CD45RA.

V is trimmed back by 4 bases and J by 9 bases, and the junction contains 3 bases that no gene match accounts for. Taken from cysteine to phenylalanine, the CDR3 has 14 residues. The kept DNA is CDR3 alone, 42 bases in frame from the first base. The CDR1 and CDR2 encoded by the germline V gene are ENHRY and SYGVKD. Separate amplification of TCR alpha and beta chain libraries was performed from the second PCR step onward. To determine each donor's CMV status, fresh PBMCs were stimulated overnight with CMV viral lysate, and IFNgamma production from CD4+ T cells was then assessed. Miltenyi beads were used first to positively select CD4 T cells, and CD8 T cells were then positively selected from the CD4-negative fraction. Cells stained for CD3, CD4, CD8, CD45RA, CD27 and a live/dead dye were sorted on a BD Aria II into four subsets by CD45RA and CD27. A few healthy volunteers provided blood, and the blood of each volunteer was split into CD4 and CD8 T cells and then into four differentiation subsets. Around 110 ml of peripheral blood was taken from each donor, and PBMC were separated by density-gradient centrifugation on Ficoll-Paque PLUS. Sorted cells were lysed in RLT buffer, after which RNA was extracted using a Qiagen RNeasy kit and stored at -80 degrees C.

The receptor was isolated from a human donor in good health. The sequence joins TRBV10-3 to TRBJ2-1, and 13 bases in between align with TRBD2. The sample comprised naive CD4+ T cells from blood. What this sample's cell subset or site label stands for: naive T cells, CD45RA high CD27+. The bases read TGTGCCATCAGTGGGGGACTAGCGGGAACTGAGCAGTTCTTC. It is translated as CAISGGLAGTEQFF.